This entry concerns a single T cell receptor (beta chain). Its antigen is not known. This sample stems from a study of blood T cells in healthy people across ages. General study results and limits: Leaving the PBMCs unsorted stopped any conclusive comparison of naive versus antigen-experienced cells.

This CDR3 comprises 15 residues. CDR1 and CDR2 from the germline V gene are MNHEY and SVGAGI. Alongside a J-beta primer mix, a sample-barcoded 5' primer served in a second PCR lasting 7 to 11 cycles. MiXCR was run by TCRdb on the 5' RACE reads, yielding one entry per CDR3 protein. The sample contains about 730,000 distinct CDR3 sequences, roughly 44% of which appear only once. Source material: blood. The sequence was obtained from a woman aged 55 to 70 in good health. The J gene is TRBJ2-5, the V gene TRBV6-5, with 10 bases identical to TRBD1. The J call may be in error: the DNA end matches TRBJ2-4 better. The CDR3: CASRSGQGRQNIQYF. In DNA form, the CDR3 reads TGTGCCAGCAGATCGGGACAGGGGAGGCAAAACATTCAGTACTTC.